The clone carrying this T cell receptor beta chain has ten or more counts. Its antigen is not known. The data stem from a study of CD8 T cells in ankylosing spondylitis. Whole-study findings and limits: Clones tied to disease were said to be significantly enriched in matched ankylosing spondylitis synovial fluid. One TCR beta motif, made up of under ten highly homologous variants, appeared characteristic of ankylosing spondylitis blood.

With molecular barcodes, quantitative 5'-RACE was used to make the TCR beta libraries. Via MiXCR, TCRdb re-called the 5' RACE reads, giving one row per CDR3 protein. The sample consists of 450,000 to 550,000 distinct CDR3 sequences, under 5.5% of them appearing once. Germline trimming cut 0 bases from V and 2 bases from J; bases unmatched to any gene: 8. CDR1 is LGHNA and CDR2 is YSLEER in the germline V gene. The CDR3 spans 17 residues. This clonotype was obtained from a male donor with ankylosing spondylitis. The chain combines TRBV4-3 with TRBJ2-3, with 7 bases lining up with TRBD2. The sequencing sample was made of blood, either unsorted or a sorted T cell fraction (not recorded which). CDR3 region: CASSQDLKGRVTDTQYF. In nucleotides, the CDR3 is TGCGCCAGCAGCCAAGACCTTAAAGGGAGGGTCACAGATACGCAGTATTTT.